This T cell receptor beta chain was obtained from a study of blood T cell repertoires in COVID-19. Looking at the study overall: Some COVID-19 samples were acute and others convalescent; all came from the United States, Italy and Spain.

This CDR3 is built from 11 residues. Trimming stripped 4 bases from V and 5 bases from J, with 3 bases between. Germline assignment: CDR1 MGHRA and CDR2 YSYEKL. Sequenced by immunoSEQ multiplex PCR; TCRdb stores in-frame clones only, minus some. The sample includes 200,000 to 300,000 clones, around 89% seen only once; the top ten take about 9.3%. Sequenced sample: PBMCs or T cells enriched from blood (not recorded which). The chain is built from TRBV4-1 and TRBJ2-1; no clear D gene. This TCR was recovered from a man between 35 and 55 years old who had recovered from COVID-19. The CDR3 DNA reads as TGCGCCAGCAGCCGAGACAATGAGCAGTTCTTC. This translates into CASSRDNEQFF.